The 25 T cell receptor beta chains given below trace back to one sample, sequenced in a study of shared clonotypes between healthy human individuals. Clones were sequenced by immunoSEQ multiplex PCR, and TCRdb holds only the in-frame ones, with some missing. The data show 1.5 million to 1.9 million clones, approximately 98% seen once. Sample: naive CD4+ T cells sorted from blood. The subset here: CD45RA+ positively selected. All receptors come from a man between 25 and 39 years old in good health.

As to this clone: The identical CDR3 is also encoded by other nucleotide sequences in the sample. The V gene is TRBV11-2, the J gene TRBJ2-3; D is uncertain. There are 12 residues in the CDR3. Trimming took off 1 base at V and 5 bases at J, with 4 bases between the two ends. CDR1 is SGHAT and CDR2 is FQNNGV in the germline V gene. The DNA for the CDR3 is TGTGCCAGCAGCTTAGTTGTAGATACGCAGTATTTT. The encoded protein is CASSLVVDTQYF.

This chain connects TRBV30 to TRBJ2-5; 11 bases are shared with TRBD2. The CDR3 totals 18 residues. CDR1 is GTSNPN, CDR2 SVGIG, per germline (reference sequence). After removal of 1 base from V and 1 base from J, the junction contained 11 bases not matched to a gene. Here the CDR3 reads CAWSALRTSGPSQETQYF. In DNA, the CDR3 is TGTGCCTGGAGTGCACTACGGACTAGCGGGCCCAGCCAAGAGACCCAGTACTTC.

The chain couples TRBV19 to TRBJ2-7, with no clear D. CDR1 and CDR2 from the germline V gene are LNHDA and SQIVND (reference sequence). With 3 bases removed from V and 2 bases from J, the gap between germline ends came to 14 bases. This CDR3 region has 15 residues. For the CDR3, the DNA is TGTGCCAGTAGTATTTTCCACAGTATAACCTACGAGCAGTACTTC. As protein: CASSIFHSITYEQYF.

With respect to this clone: Other nucleotide sequences from this sample produce the same CDR3. Written as DNA, the CDR3 is TGTGCCAGCAGTTTAGGGTACAGCACAGATACGCAGTATTTT. Protein: CASSLGYSTDTQYF. The chain combines TRBV28 with TRBJ2-3, with unresolved D. The CDR3 is 14 residues long. The germline V gene has CDR1 MDHEN and CDR2 SYDVKM. Trimming stripped 2 bases from V and 0 bases from J, with 6 bases between.

This chain uses TRBV6-1 with TRBJ1-4; a possible D gene is TRBD1 (6 bases). CDR1 MNHNS and CDR2 SASEGT come from the germline V gene. The CDR3 is 14 residues long. V gave up 4 bases and J gave up 7 bases, with 13 bases separating them. The CDR3 spells CASSGLVGAEKLFF. In DNA, the CDR3 is TGTGCCAGCAGTGGTTTGGTGGGGGCTGAAAAACTGTTTTTT.

The chain joins TRBV6-5 to TRBJ1-3; D possibly corresponds to TRBD1 (6 bases). V lost 10 bases and J lost 0, with 13 bases in between. CDR1 is MNHEY, CDR2 SVGAGI, per germline. The CDR3 runs to 14 residues. DNA of the CDR3: TGTGCCACCAAACAGGGAACCTCTGGAAACACCATATATTTT. Encoded protein: CATKQGTSGNTIYF.

The chain carries TRBV18 and TRBJ1-1, with TRBD1 identical over 8 bases. Germline V gives CDR1 KGHSH, CDR2 LQKENI. The CDR3 is made up of 13 amino acids. The trim removed 4 bases at V and 5 bases at J, leaving 3 bases unmatched. DNA for the CDR3: TGTGCCAGCTCACTCAGGGGGCTAACTGAAGCTTTCTTT. This translates into CASSLRGLTEAFF.

The chain carries TRBV4-2 and TRBJ2-7, with D possibly matching TRBD1 (6 bases). Germline-derived CDR1 and CDR2 are LGHNA and YNFKEQ. Trimming left V 1 base short and J 2 bases short, with 15 bases between. The CDR3 contains 16 residues. CDR3 region: CASSQARDIFAYEQYF. In nucleotides, the CDR3 is TGTGCCAGCAGCCAAGCCAGGGACATCTTCGCCTACGAGCAGTACTTC.

The chain has TRBV11-2 and TRBJ2-5; TRBD2 aligns across 11 bases. V dropped 4 bases and J dropped 1; count of bases not matched to a gene: 5. Germline assignment: CDR1 SGHAT and CDR2 FQNNGV. The CDR3 has 16 residues. CDR3 DNA: TGTGCCAGCAGCTACCGACTAGCGGGACTCCAAGAGACCCAGTACTTC. Amino acids: CASSYRLAGLQETQYF.

The V and J genes are TRBV9 and TRBJ1-1; D not certain. Germline lookup yields CDR1 SGDLS and CDR2 YYNGEE. The CDR3 has 17 amino acids. V gave up 2 bases and J gave up 1 base, with 18 bases separating them. DNA for the CDR3: TGTGCCAGCAGCGTTATCGCGGCCTCGTCACCGAACACTGAAGCTTTCTTT. It encodes CASSVIAASSPNTEAFF.

The chain joins TRBV4-1 to TRBJ2-7; no clear D gene. The CDR3 has 14 amino acids. The germline V and J ends were trimmed by 0 bases and 2 bases, with 8 bases remaining between them. Germline loops: CDR1 MGHRA, CDR2 YSYEKL. The DNA for the CDR3 is TGCGCCAGCAGCCAAGAAGCCATGCCCTACGAGCAGTACTTC. Translating it yields CASSQEAMPYEQYF.

The DNA of the CDR3 is TGTGCCACCAGCAGAGATTTAAACCAGGGGCCGGATACGCAGTATTTT. Translation: CATSRDLNQGPDTQYF. The genes are TRBV15 and TRBJ2-3, with a weak D call TRBD1 (6 bases). Between the trimmed V and J ends, which lost 0 bases and 6 bases, there was a span of 16 bases. CDR1 and CDR2 (germline): LNHNV, YYDKDF (reference sequence). This CDR3 contains 16 residues.

V usage is TRBV4-1 and J usage is TRBJ2-5; D ambiguous. The CDR3 extends over 15 amino acids. Trimming cost V 0 bases and J 5 bases, with 13 bases left between them. CDR1 MGHRA and CDR2 YSYEKL come from the germline V gene. The CDR3 sequence: CASSQDPGGWETQYF. CDR3 nucleotides: TGCGCCAGCAGCCAAGATCCGGGTGGATGGGAGACCCAGTACTTC.

This sequence joins TRBV28 and TRBJ1-1; D not resolved. This CDR3 has 14 residues. V lost 5 bases, J lost 1 base, and 11 bases lay in between. CDR1 and CDR2 (germline): MDHEN, SYDVKM. CDR3 protein: CASSLRSRNTEAFF. The CDR3 bases are TGTGCCAGCAGTCTCCGTAGTCGGAACACTGAAGCTTTCTTT.

J is TRBJ2-1 and V is TRBV6-6; D might be TRBD1 (5 bases). The germline CDR1 and CDR2 sequences are MNHNY and SVGAGI (reference sequence). CDR3 length equals 13 residues. V shed 2 bases and J shed 8 bases, with 10 bases lying between them. CDR3 sequence: CASSYLRADEQFF. The CDR3 coding sequence is TGTGCCAGCAGTTACCTCAGGGCTGATGAGCAGTTCTTC.

The V call is TRBV15, the J call TRBJ1-4; D remains unclear. Germline assignment: CDR1 LNHNV and CDR2 YYDKDF (reference sequence). Trimming took 1 base from V and 8 from J, leaving 23 bases between them. The CDR3 is 18 residues long. The CDR3 loop reads CATSRAAIKVGSTEKLFF. CDR3 sequence (DNA): TGTGCCACCAGCAGAGCGGCGATAAAGGTTGGTTCAACGGAAAAACTGTTTTTT.

The rearrangement joins TRBV6-5 to TRBJ2-7, with 10 bases fitting TRBD2. V was clipped by 10 bases and J by 4 bases; unmatched bases: 7. The CDR3 totals 13 residues. Germline V lookup: CDR1 MNHEY, CDR2 SVGAGI. The CDR3 spells CATLSSGSYEQYF. The CDR3 coding sequence is TGTGCCACCTTGTCTAGCGGGAGTTACGAGCAGTACTTC.

The rearrangement uses TRBV27 and TRBJ1-5, with D possibly being TRBD1 (5 bases). Germline V CDR1 and CDR2: MNHEY, SMNVEV (reference sequence). Deletions cut 4 bases from V and 5 bases from J, with 18 bases between. This CDR3 comprises 16 residues. CDR3 DNA sequence: TGTGCCAGCAGTTACACCGGGACGGCGGTAGATCAGCCCCAGCATTTT. Translating gives CASSYTGTAVDQPQHF.

V and J are TRBV6-1 and TRBJ2-7; D not certain. With 6 bases removed from V and 0 bases from J, the gap between germline ends came to 6 bases. The CDR3 runs to 12 residues. Germline V gene data show CDR1 as MNHNS and CDR2 as SASEGT. The CDR3 region is CASSFSSYEQYF. The CDR3, as DNA: TGTGCCAGCAGCTTCAGCTCCTACGAGCAGTACTTC.

The chain carries TRBV20-1 and TRBJ1-2, with 7 positions matching TRBD1. The CDR3 consists of 11 residues. V lost 6 bases, J lost 7 bases, and 5 bases stayed unmatched. CDR1 is DFQATT and CDR2 is SNEGSKA in the germline V gene (reference sequence). The CDR3 spells CSARRQGGYTF. DNA for the CDR3: TGCAGTGCGCGCAGACAGGGTGGCTACACCTTC.

The rearrangement joins TRBV14 to TRBJ2-5; 11 nucleotides align to TRBD2. This CDR3 comprises 18 residues. The germline gives CDR1 SGHDN, CDR2 FVKESK. The V gene end was trimmed by 1 base and the J gene end by 4 bases; junction bases not matched to a gene: 11. The CDR3 loop is CASSQGLLSLAGGETQYF. The CDR3 DNA follows: TGTGCCAGCAGCCAAGGGCTCCTGAGTCTAGCGGGGGGAGAGACCCAGTACTTC.

The chain is built from TRBV27 and TRBJ1-5; D not resolved. Germline CDR1 is MNHEY and CDR2 is SMNVEV (reference sequence). V was pared by 0 bases and J by 2 bases, with 2 bases between. CDR3 length equals 13 residues. The CDR3 here is CASSLSGNQPQHF. CDR3 nucleotide sequence: TGTGCCAGCAGTTTATCAGGCAATCAGCCCCAGCATTTT.

This chain uses TRBV28 with TRBJ2-7; D is unresolved. V was cut by 4 bases and J by 3 bases, with 19 bases left in between. Germline CDR1 reads MDHEN; CDR2 reads SYDVKM. This CDR3 spans 16 amino acids. DNA for the CDR3: TGTGCCAGCAGTTCCTTTCTGGGTTGGCAGTACTACGAGCAGTACTTC. Translating it yields CASSSFLGWQYYEQYF.

V usage is TRBV5-1 and J usage is TRBJ1-2; D not certain. The CDR3 runs to 14 residues. V was clipped by 4 bases and J by 0 bases, with 10 bases between them. Germline V CDR1 and CDR2: SGHRS, YFSETQ. CDR3 bases: TGCGCCAGCAGCAGGGAATCCCCTAACTATGGCTACACCTTC. Translated, it gives CASSRESPNYGYTF. Full variable domain (outside the CDR3, taken from reference TRBV5-1 and TRBJ1-2): KAGVTQTPRYLIKTRGQQVTLSCSPISGHRSVSWYQQTPGQGLQFLFEYFSETQRNKGNFPGRFSGRQFSNSRSEMNVSTLELGDSALYLCASSRESPNYGYTFGSGTRLTVV.

This clone was observed once. This chain joins TRBV10-2 and TRBJ2-7, with 11 bases identical to TRBD2. The length of the CDR3 is 16 residues. Trimming at V came to 6 bases and at J to 2 bases, leaving 9 bases not matched to a gene. Germline-derived CDR1 and CDR2 are WSHSY and SAAADI. CDR3 coding DNA: TGCGCCAGCAGCCCGCTAGCGGGAGGCCCCCCCTACGAGCAGTACTTC. Protein sequence: CASSPLAGGPPYEQYF.